This T cell receptor beta chain was found in a study of molecular identifiers for immune sequencing clone quantification. V lost 8 bases and J 2 bases, leaving 6 bases between the germline ends. The CDR3 is 12 residues long. TCRdb analysed the PCR reads with MiXCR anew, one entry per CDR3 protein. The table includes around 460,000 distinct CDR3 sequences, approximately 25% detected once. The sequence was collected from a human donor in good health. Some libraries in this study had Jurkat cell RNA spiked in. This chain uses TRBV12-3 or TRBV12-4 with TRBJ2-2, with D possibly matching TRBD2 (6 bases). Specimen: naive CD8+ T cells from blood, with Jurkat cell RNA spiked in. This sample's subset: FACS-sorted CD8+CD4-CCR7+CD45RA+ naive T cells. For the CDR3, the DNA is TGTGCCAGCGGGACTAACACCGGGGAGCTGTTTTTT. This codes for CASGTNTGELFF.